Listed below are T cell receptor beta chains from one sample, sequenced in a study of post-analysis software for immune sequencing data. Each CDR3 protein is one row after TCRdb ran MiXCR on the PCR reads. The sample has 700,000 to 800,000 distinct CDR3 sequences, 25% to 30% seen once. Specimen: blood. The receptors stem from a girl under 18 with multiple sclerosis. Each CDR3 is given with its conserved first and last residue.

J,length,V,CDR3
TRBJ2-7,14,TRBV12-3/TRBV12-4,CASSLQAALYEQYF
TRBJ2-5,15,TRBV10-3,CAISAGDRSQETQYF
TRBJ1-1,16,TRBV4-3,CASSQDGRSFNTEAFF
TRBJ2-7,13,TRBV20-1,CSAPRRGPYEQYF
TRBJ2-1,16,TRBV12-3/TRBV12-4,CASSHDRGGSYNEQFF
TRBJ1-4,14,TRBV6-5,CASSLTGGRRKLFF
TRBJ1-5,16,TRBV20-1,CSASIKKGPSNQPQHF
TRBJ2-1,15,TRBV4-3,CASSSEAGAYNEQFF
TRBJ1-4,15,TRBV7-2,CASSPRQGTSEKLFF
TRBJ1-1,13,TRBV6-6,CAGARTANTEAFF
TRBJ1-1,17,TRBV5-6,CASSRNGQGRGVTEAFF
TRBJ2-3,19,TRBV21-1,CASSKAGRLAGVSTDTQYF
TRBJ1-1,12,TRBV19,CASRKDRAGTFF
TRBJ1-1,17,TRBV2,CASSEATRGRGNTEAFF
TRBJ2-7,17,TRBV7-8,CASSPASGANRAGEQYF
TRBJ2-2,15,TRBV6-4,CASSGGQGNTGERFF
TRBJ2-3,17,TRBV7-2,CASTSRLAGYNGDTQYF
TRBJ2-4,12,TRBV29-1,CSVFLRGYEQYF
TRBJ2-7,15,TRBV7-2,CASSTDTSSYYEQYF
TRBJ1-5,13,TRBV28,CASKNRVSQPQHF
TRBJ1-1,14,TRBV6-4,CASREDRLNTEAFF
TRBJ1-2,12,TRBV9,CASSAPGPGYTF
TRBJ1-1,13,TRBV14,CASSLLGQEGAFF
TRBJ1-2,15,TRBV5-1,CASSSQGTGSYGYTF
TRBJ2-1,12,TRBV28,CASSRAPGEQFF
TRBJ1-1,14,TRBV4-1,CASSPRLRDNEAFF